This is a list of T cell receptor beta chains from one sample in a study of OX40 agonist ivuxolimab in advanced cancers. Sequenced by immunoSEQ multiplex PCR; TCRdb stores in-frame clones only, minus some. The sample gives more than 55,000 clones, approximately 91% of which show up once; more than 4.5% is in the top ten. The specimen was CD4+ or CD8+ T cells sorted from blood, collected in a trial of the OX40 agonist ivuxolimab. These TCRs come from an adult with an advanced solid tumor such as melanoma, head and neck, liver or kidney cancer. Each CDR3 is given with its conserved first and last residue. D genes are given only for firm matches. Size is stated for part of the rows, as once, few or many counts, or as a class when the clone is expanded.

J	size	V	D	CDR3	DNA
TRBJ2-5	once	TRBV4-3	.	CASSQVTGQETQYF	TGCGCCAGCAGCCAAGTAACGGGCCAAGAGACCCAGTACTTC
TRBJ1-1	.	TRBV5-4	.	CASSLAPGDASDTEAFF	TGTGCCAGCAGCTTGGCCCCAGGAGACGCTTCGGACACTGAAGCTTTCTTT
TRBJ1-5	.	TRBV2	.	CASSFLQGGNQPQHF	TGTGCCAGCAGTTTCCTCCAGGGTGGCAATCAGCCCCAGCATTTT
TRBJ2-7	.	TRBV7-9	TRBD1	CASSLGREGTGGYEQYF	TGTGCCAGCAGCTTAGGACGGGAAGGGACAGGGGGCTACGAGCAGTACTTC
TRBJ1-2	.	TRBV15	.	CATSRGGDGYTF	TGTGCCACCAGCAGAGGGGGGGATGGCTACACCTTC
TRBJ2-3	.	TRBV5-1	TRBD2	CASRRASGGVTDTQYF	TGCGCCAGCAGACGAGCTAGCGGGGGAGTCACAGATACGCAGTATTTT
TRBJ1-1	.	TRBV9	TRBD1	CASSVDRATEAFF	TGTGCCAGCAGCGTCGACAGGGCTACTGAAGCTTTCTTT
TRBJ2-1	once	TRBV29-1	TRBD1	CSVAPGGVFEQFF	TGCAGCGTTGCGCCAGGGGGCGTCTTTGAGCAGTTCTTC
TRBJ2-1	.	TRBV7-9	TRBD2	CASSLGGGQNEQFF	TGTGCCAGCAGCTTAGGCGGGGGGCAGAATGAGCAGTTCTTC
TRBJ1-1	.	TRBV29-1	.	CSGGGRTTEAFF	TGCAGCGGGGGGGGCAGGACCACTGAAGCTTTCTTT
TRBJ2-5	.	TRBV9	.	CASSPSTSTETQYF	TGTGCCAGCAGCCCCTCTACGTCGACAGAGACCCAGTACTTC
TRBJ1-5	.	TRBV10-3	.	CAISEGGRVDQPQHF	TGTGCCATCAGTGAGGGGGGGCGCGTCGATCAGCCCCAGCATTTT
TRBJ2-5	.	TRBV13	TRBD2	CASSPRAGLADLSQYF	TGTGCCAGCAGCCCTAGAGCGGGACTAGCAGACCTCTCCCAGTACTTC
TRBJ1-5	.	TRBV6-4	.	CASSFCGANQPQHF	TGTGCCAGCAGTTTTTGCGGGGCCAATCAGCCCCAGCATTTT
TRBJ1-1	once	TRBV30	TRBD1	CAWSGGEYSPNTEAFF	TGTGCCTGGTCAGGGGGCGAGTATAGCCCGAACACTGAAGCTTTCTTT
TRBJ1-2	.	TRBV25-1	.	CASSERAGHGGYTF	TGTGCCAGCAGTGAACGGGCGGGGCATGGCGGCTACACCTTC
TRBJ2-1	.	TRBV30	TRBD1	CAWRVWDRGQLAEQFF	TGTGCCTGGAGGGTCTGGGACAGGGGGCAGTTAGCTGAGCAGTTCTTC
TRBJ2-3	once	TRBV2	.	CASRWAPSTDTQYF	TGTGCCAGCAGGTGGGCTCCATCTACGGATACGCAGTATTTT
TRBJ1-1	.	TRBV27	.	CASSFTAGEAFF	TGTGCCAGCAGTTTTACGGCTGGTGAAGCTTTCTTT
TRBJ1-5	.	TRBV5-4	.	CASSLGNQPQHF	TGTGCCAGCAGCTTAGGGAATCAGCCCCAGCATTTT
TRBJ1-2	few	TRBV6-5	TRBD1	CASSTRDRVYGYTF	TGTGCCAGCAGTACACGGGACAGGGTCTATGGCTACACCTTC
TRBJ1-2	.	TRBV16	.	CASSQSRYNYGYTF	TGTGCCAGCAGCCAATCGCGTTACAACTATGGCTACACCTTC